This passage covers 7 T cell receptor beta chains from one sample sequenced in a study of blood T cell repertoires in COVID-19. TCRdb's table, derived via immunoSEQ multiplex PCR, lists solely in-frame clones and lacks some. This sample has about 190,000 clones, with approximately 86% found just once. The sample consisted of peripheral blood. The receptors were sampled from a man in his forties with active or convalescent COVID-19.

The chain combines TRBV4-3 with TRBJ1-1; no reliable D call. Trimming took off 3 bases at V and 1 base at J, with 9 bases between the two ends. Germline V CDR1 and CDR2: LGHNA, YSLEER. The length of the CDR3 is 14 residues. The CDR3 DNA sequence: TGCGCCAGCAGCCAGTTAGACAAGAACACTGAAGCTTTCTTT. This sequence encodes CASSQLDKNTEAFF.

The rearrangement links TRBV10-3 to TRBJ2-7; tentative D call: TRBD1 (6 bases). The CDR3 loop spans 11 amino acids. V lost 10 bases to trimming and J lost 2 bases, with 9 bases between them. Looked up from germline, CDR1 is ENHRY and CDR2 is SYGVKD. This CDR3 reads CATGQTYEQYF. The CDR3 DNA sequence: TGTGCCACCGGACAGACCTACGAGCAGTACTTC.

The CDR3 DNA is TGTGCCAGCACAACGGGGGGCGAAGAGACCCAGTACTTC. Translation: CASTTGGEETQYF. This chain uses TRBV28 with TRBJ2-5, with D possibly being TRBD2 (7 bases). The germline CDR1 and CDR2 sequences are MDHEN and SYDVKM. Between the trimmed V and J ends, which lost 7 bases and 3 bases, there was a span of 12 bases. There are 13 residues in the CDR3.

This chain joins TRBV24-1 and TRBJ2-1, with TRBD1 matching 7 bases. CDR1 and CDR2 from the germline V gene are KGHDR and SFDVKD. CDR3 length equals 16 residues. After removal of 5 bases from V and 5 bases from J, the junction contained 11 bases not matched to a gene. The DNA for the CDR3 is TGTGCCACCAGTGTGCTCACAGGGGTAGGGAACAATGAGCAGTTCTTC. This encodes CATSVLTGVGNNEQFF.

This rearrangement joins TRBV4-1 to TRBJ2-7, with 7 nucleotides matching TRBD2. Germline values: CDR1 MGHRA, CDR2 YSYEKL. The V gene end was trimmed by 4 bases and the J gene end by 0 bases; junction bases not matched to a gene: 9. This CDR3 has 16 residues. In DNA form, the CDR3 reads TGCGCCAGCAGCCTCCTTTTGAGCGGGGCCTCCTACGAGCAGTACTTC. The encoded protein is CASSLLLSGASYEQYF.

This chain links TRBV28 with TRBJ1-3, with D uncertain. V lost 2 bases, J lost 0 bases, and 5 bases lay in between. The CDR3 is made up of 14 amino acids. Germline-derived CDR1 and CDR2 are MDHEN and SYDVKM. Written as DNA, the CDR3 is TGTGCCAGCAGTTTAGCAGTCTCTGGAAACACCATATATTTT. It encodes CASSLAVSGNTIYF.

J is TRBJ1-2 and V is TRBV11-3, with a possible D match to TRBD1 (6 bases). The CDR3 extends over 13 amino acids. The germline V gene encodes CDR1 SGHNT and CDR2 YENEEA. Trimming cost V 5 bases and J 2 bases, with 9 bases left between them. CDR3 sequence: CASSPDSNYGYTF. The CDR3 region has the DNA TGTGCCAGCAGCCCGGACAGCAACTATGGCTACACCTTC. Full variable domain (missing parts from reference TRBV11-3 and TRBJ1-2): EAGVVQSPRYKIIEKKQPVAFWCNPISGHNTLYWYLQNLGQGPELLIRYENEEAVDDSQLPKDRFSAERLKGVDSTLKIQPAELGDSAVYLCASSPDSNYGYTFGSGTRLTVV.